This entry describes one T cell receptor (beta chain). Profiled with immunoSEQ multiplex PCR; TCRdb holds only in-frame clones, not every one. There are 25,000 to 30,000 clones in the sample; approximately 80% occur only once, and 25% to 30% lies in the top ten. V gave up 4 bases and J gave up 0 bases; unmatched junction bases: 11. Per the germline V gene, CDR1 is SGHRS and CDR2 is YFSETQ. This CDR3 region has 19 residues. This record belongs to a study of OX40 agonist ivuxolimab in advanced cancers. Here the sequenced sample was CD4+ or CD8+ T cells sorted from blood, taken in a trial of the OX40 agonist ivuxolimab. This rearrangement joins TRBV5-1 to TRBJ2-4; 12 nucleotides align to TRBD2. The TCR originated in an adult with an advanced solid tumor such as melanoma, head and neck, liver or kidney cancer. The CDR3, as DNA: TGCGCCAGCAGCCGTTTCCTGACTAGCGGGAGCCCAGCCAAAAACATTCAGTACTTC. Translated, it gives CASSRFLTSGSPAKNIQYF.